A single sample is the source of the 27 T cell receptor beta chains below, sequenced in a study of spatial heterogeneity in lung cancer. Study-level findings and limits: How many expanded intratumoral alpha and beta TCRs were present tracked the tumor mutation count, which was a count of nonsynonymous mutations.

This sample's time point: sample taken at primary tumor resection. These receptors' targets are unknown. TCRdb used MiXCR to reprocess the 5' RACE reads, holding one entry per CDR3 protein. Among about 100,000 distinct CDR3 sequences, about 4.6% were seen once, and the ten largest hold 21%. The sequencing used lung tumor tissue, collected at surgery. All receptors derive from a male donor with early-stage non-small cell lung cancer.

This clonotype was observed at least ten times. The V call is TRBV5-1, the J call TRBJ2-3; D gene uncertain. This CDR3 has 14 amino acids. CDR1 and CDR2 from the germline V gene are SGHRS and YFSETQ. V was trimmed by 5 bases and J by 2 bases, leaving 12 bases between them. CDR3 coding DNA: TGCGCCAGCAGACGAGACGACAACACAGATACGCAGTATTTT. Translation gives CASRRDDNTDTQYF.

This clonotype has ten or more counts. V gene TRBV27 combines with J gene TRBJ2-3; 7 bases match TRBD1. Germline CDR1 reads MNHEY; CDR2 reads SMNVEV (reference sequence). J lost 6 bases, V lost 5 bases, and 14 bases had no gene match. The CDR3 consists of 16 residues. Here the CDR3 reads CASSTRDSVTRDTQYF. CDR3 bases: TGTGCCAGCAGTACTAGGGACAGCGTCACCCGGGATACGCAGTATTTT.

This clonotype showed up many times. V and J are TRBV15 and TRBJ2-7, with 8 bases aligning to TRBD2. V lost 5 bases and J lost 3; bases outside the gene matches: 9. Per germline, CDR1 LNHNV and CDR2 YYDKDF (reference sequence). This CDR3 region has 15 residues. In nucleotides, the CDR3 is TGTGCCACCAGCCAGCCAACTAGCGGCATCTACGAGCAGTACTTC. This encodes CATSQPTSGIYEQYF. Variable domain in full (rest from reference TRBV15 and TRBJ2-7): DAMVIQNPRYQVTQFGKPVTLSCSQTLNHNVMYWYQQKSSQAPKLLFHYYDKDFNNEADTPDNFQSRRPNTSFCFLDIRSPGLGDTAMYLCATSQPTSGIYEQYFGPGTRLTVT.

This clonotype came up many times. The chain links TRBV28 to TRBJ2-3, with 9 nucleotides matching TRBD2. V shed 6 bases, J shed 3 bases, and the junction held 7 bases outside the gene matches. The CDR3 is 15 amino acids. Germline CDR1 and CDR2: MDHEN and SYDVKM. The CDR3 spells CASSSLAGLTDTQYF. The CDR3 coding sequence is TGTGCCAGCAGCTCCCTAGCGGGACTAACAGATACGCAGTATTTT.

The genes are TRBV6-1 and TRBJ1-5; perhaps TRBD1 as D (5 bases). Germline loops: CDR1 MNHNS, CDR2 SASEGT. This CDR3 contains 13 residues. Trimming stripped 6 bases from V and 5 bases from J, with 11 bases between. This CDR3 reads CASRPRAYQPQHF. CDR3 sequence (DNA): TGTGCCAGCAGACCCAGGGCGTATCAGCCCCAGCATTTT.

This clonotype was seen at least ten times. The chain carries TRBV24-1 and TRBJ2-1; TRBD1 matches 8 bases. V was clipped by 5 bases and J by 2 bases; unmatched bases: 10. CDR3 size: 17 residues. CDR1 and CDR2 from the germline V gene are KGHDR and SFDVKD. The CDR3 nucleotides read TGTGCCACCAGTGCAGGCCCAGACAGGGGACCCTACAATGAGCAGTTCTTC. This translates into CATSAGPDRGPYNEQFF.

This clonotype was counted only a few times. The gene calls are TRBV7-9 and TRBJ2-1; 14 positions agree with TRBD2. Germline CDR1 reads SEHNR; CDR2 reads FQNEAQ (reference sequence). There are 17 residues in the CDR3. The junction had 5 bases not matched to a gene; V was cut back by 2 bases and J by 5 bases. This CDR3 is CASSLRRTSGGNNEQFF. CDR3 DNA sequence: TGTGCCAGCAGCTTAAGGCGGACTAGCGGGGGGAACAATGAGCAGTTCTTC. Variable domain in full (rest from reference TRBV7-9 and TRBJ2-1): DTGVSQNPRHKITKRGQNVTFRCDPISEHNRLYWYRQTLGQGPEFLTYFQNEAQLEKSRLLSDRFSAERPKGSFSTLEIQRTEQGDSAMYLCASSLRRTSGGNNEQFFGPGTRLTVL.

The table lists this clonotype with many counts. The chain couples TRBV5-1 to TRBJ2-7; D may be TRBD2 (6 bases). V lost 1 base and J lost 3, with 17 bases in between. Germline V CDR1 and CDR2: SGHRS, YFSETQ. The CDR3 runs 16 residues. CDR3 in amino acids: CASSLSFAEGDYEQYF. In DNA, the CDR3 is TGCGCCAGCAGCTTGTCATTTGCGGAGGGTGACTACGAGCAGTACTTC.

The rearrangement links TRBV27 to TRBJ2-4, with a tentative D call TRBD1 (6 bases). V lost 6 bases and J 0 bases, leaving 15 bases between the germline ends. This CDR3 has 16 residues. The germline CDR1 and CDR2 sequences are MNHEY and SMNVEV (reference sequence). The CDR3 nucleotides are TGTGCCAGCAGCAACAACAGGGACCTAGCCAAAAACATTCAGTACTTC. Amino acids: CASSNNRDLAKNIQYF.

This clonotype was found many times. The chain uses TRBV11-2 and TRBJ2-2, with TRBD1 matching 7 bases. Looked up from germline, CDR1 is SGHAT and CDR2 is FQNNGV. The CDR3 runs 15 residues. The V and J ends lost 5 bases and 3 bases, in that order; junction bases with no gene match: 6. DNA of the CDR3: TGTGCCAGCAGCCATGGGGACAGAGACACCGGGGAGCTGTTTTTT. Protein: CASSHGDRDTGELFF.

The chain combines TRBV10-3 with TRBJ2-5, with D perhaps matching TRBD2 (5 bases). The CDR3 is made up of 16 amino acids. Germline CDR1 and CDR2: ENHRY and SYGVKD. Deletions cut 0 bases from V and 2 bases from J, with 13 bases between. CDR3 sequence: CAISESSGNAQETQYF. CDR3 DNA sequence: TGTGCCATCAGTGAGTCGTCGGGGAACGCTCAAGAGACCCAGTACTTC.

This clonotype was counted many times. The chain recombines TRBV27 with TRBJ2-7, with D unresolved. Deletions cut 3 bases from V and 4 bases from J, with 16 bases between. The CDR3 totals 15 residues. CDR1 and CDR2 (germline): MNHEY, SMNVEV (reference sequence). DNA of the CDR3: TGTGCCAGCAGTTTCAAAGGTGGGGATTCTTACGAGCAGTACTTC. Its protein product is CASSFKGGDSYEQYF.

This clonotype has ten or more counts. The CDR3 DNA is TGTGCCAGCAGGACTACCGCCACCCCCTCCTATGGCTACACCTTC. Translating gives CASRTTATPSYGYTF. This chain connects TRBV2 to TRBJ1-2; no definite D call. V lost 6 bases to trimming and J lost 4 bases, with 18 bases between them. The CDR3 sequence is 15 residues long. Germline V CDR1 and CDR2: SNHLY, FYNNEI.

This rearrangement joins TRBV20-1 to TRBJ1-6; TRBD1 aligns across 9 bases. CDR3 length: 15 residues. The V segment lost 1 base and the J segment 14 bases; nucleotides outside the gene matches: 12. Germline V lookup: CDR1 DFQATT, CDR2 SNEGSKA (reference sequence). DNA of the CDR3: TGCAGTGCTAGAGGGGTGGGACAGGGTGGCCTCACCCTCCACTTT. Amino acid sequence: CSARGVGQGGLTLHF.

V usage is TRBV9 and J usage is TRBJ2-5; D perhaps matches TRBD2 (5 bases). Trimming took 3 bases from V and 5 from J, leaving 14 bases between them. The germline gives CDR1 SGDLS, CDR2 YYNGEE. CDR3 length equals 14 residues. The chain's CDR3 is CASSGNGGGETQYF. The CDR3 DNA reads TGTGCCAGCAGCGGAAACGGAGGCGGGGAGACCCAGTACTTC.

This clonotype appeared many times. The V call is TRBV6-5, the J call TRBJ1-6; a weak D match, TRBD1 (6 bases). This CDR3 spans 17 amino acids. V lost 6 bases and J lost 9, with 24 bases in between. Germline-derived CDR1 and CDR2 are MNHEY and SVGAGI. The CDR3: CASSSLGLTLGGSPLHF. As DNA, the CDR3 is TGTGCCAGCAGCTCCTTAGGCTTGACCCTAGGGGGTTCACCCCTCCACTTT.

This clonotype was detected many times. The chain recombines TRBV15 with TRBJ1-1; perhaps TRBD1 as D (5 bases). CDR1 LNHNV and CDR2 YYDKDF come from the germline V gene (reference sequence). Trimming removed 0 bases from V and 1 base from J, with 12 bases in between. This CDR3 has 16 residues. CDR3 DNA: TGTGCCACCAGCAGAGATACGGGGGAGGCGAACACTGAAGCTTTCTTT. Its protein product is CATSRDTGEANTEAFF. Filled out from reference TRBV15 and TRBJ1-1, the complete variable domain reads DAMVIQNPRYQVTQFGKPVTLSCSQTLNHNVMYWYQQKSSQAPKLLFHYYDKDFNNEADTPDNFQSRRPNTSFCFLDIRSPGLGDTAMYLCATSRDTGEANTEAFFGQGTRLTVV.

This clonotype was detected ten times or more. This chain links TRBV27 with TRBJ2-7, with D uncertain. Deletions cut 3 bases from V and 3 bases from J, with 9 bases between. Germline assignment: CDR1 MNHEY and CDR2 SMNVEV (reference sequence). CDR3 length: 13 amino acids. The CDR3 DNA follows: TGTGCCAGCAGTTTGAACGGTCTCTACGAGCAGTACTTC. This gives the protein CASSLNGLYEQYF.

This clonotype was seen repeatedly, ten times or more. The chain carries TRBV18 and TRBJ2-7; 8 bases are a match to TRBD2. J was trimmed by 9 bases and V by 6 bases; bases with no gene match: 16. CDR3 length equals 15 residues. Germline loops: CDR1 KGHSH, CDR2 LQKENI. This CDR3 is CASSTSGGGLSRQYF. In DNA, the CDR3 is TGTGCCAGCTCGACGAGCGGGGGAGGGCTTTCTCGGCAGTACTTC.

This clonotype was recorded at least ten times. V and J are TRBV25-1 and TRBJ2-3; 8 bases fit TRBD2. CDR3 length equals 15 residues. The junction had 7 bases not matched to a gene; V was cut back by 2 bases and J by 6 bases. The germline CDR1 and CDR2 sequences are MGHDK and SYGVNS. The CDR3 here is CASSERPSGPDTQYF. Here the CDR3 DNA reads TGTGCCAGCAGTGAACGCCCTAGCGGGCCGGATACGCAGTATTTT.

The J gene is TRBJ2-3, the V gene TRBV7-9; 7 positions match TRBD2. Germline CDR1 SEHNR, CDR2 FQNEAQ (reference sequence). The V and J ends lost 3 bases and 0 bases, in that order; junction bases with no gene match: 6. This CDR3 spans 16 amino acids. The CDR3 is CASSFGAGRSTDTQYF. The CDR3 DNA follows: TGTGCCAGCAGCTTTGGAGCGGGAAGGAGCACAGATACGCAGTATTTT.

This clonotype was picked up many times. This chain joins TRBV5-1 and TRBJ1-5; weak D call: TRBD1 (6 bases). CDR1 SGHRS and CDR2 YFSETQ come from the germline V gene. V gave up 4 bases and J gave up 2 bases, with 13 bases separating them. This CDR3 is 15 amino acids long. The CDR3 DNA sequence: TGCGCCAGCAGCCAGCCGGGGGGCGGCAATCAGCCCCAGCATTTT. Protein: CASSQPGGGNQPQHF.

This clonotype was seen many times. The rearrangement joins TRBV27 to TRBJ2-7, with a tentative D call TRBD1 (6 bases). V dropped 5 bases and J dropped 4 bases, with 9 bases sitting between them. The CDR3 runs 12 residues. CDR1 is MNHEY, CDR2 SMNVEV, per germline (reference sequence). This chain's CDR3 is CASSTGRYEQYF. DNA of the CDR3: TGTGCCAGCAGTACAGGGCGGTACGAGCAGTACTTC.

This clonotype was seen many times. The chain employs TRBV12-3 or TRBV12-4 and TRBJ1-2, with a tentative D call TRBD1 (5 bases). The CDR3 spans 11 residues. Trimming pared 3 bases from V and 7 bases from J, leaving 6 bases between. The CDR3: CASSLGPGYTF. CDR3 DNA sequence: TGTGCCAGCAGTTTGGGGCCTGGCTACACCTTC.

Points on this clonotype: A much more abundant neighbour one base away suggests this may be a read error. The chain employs TRBV28 and TRBJ1-1; D remains ambiguous. Between the trimmed V and J ends, which lost 4 bases and 1 base, there was a span of 13 bases. The V gene's germline CDR1 is MDHEN and CDR2 SYDVKM. The length of the CDR3 is 15 residues. This CDR3 reads CASSSRGRANTEAFF. As DNA, the CDR3 is TGTGCCAGCAGTTCCCGCGGGAGGGCGAACACTGAAGCTTTCTTT.

This chain connects TRBV7-2 to TRBJ2-5; D gene uncertain. V was pared by 1 base and J by 1 base, with 7 bases between. This CDR3 has 14 amino acids. Germline CDR1 is SGHTA and CDR2 is FQGNSA. CDR3 residues: CASSLGAAQETQYF. DNA of the CDR3: TGTGCCAGCAGCTTAGGGGCAGCCCAAGAGACCCAGTACTTC.

This clonotype was counted many times. The J gene is TRBJ2-5, the V gene TRBV5-1, with 7 bases identical to TRBD1. Germline assignment: CDR1 SGHRS and CDR2 YFSETQ. The CDR3 is made up of 14 amino acids. Trimming removed 4 bases from V and 1 base from J; junction bases left unmatched: 4. The CDR3 is CASSPGTVQETQYF. The CDR3 region has the DNA TGCGCCAGCAGCCCGGGGACAGTCCAAGAGACCCAGTACTTC.